This T cell receptor beta chain is from a study of cytomegalovirus exposure and HLA in healthy donors. Study conclusions and caveats: The authors enumerated over 150 TCR beta chains as linked to cytomegalovirus. Specificity for CMV antigens was confirmed in vitro for a few of the CMV-associated chains.

This CDR3 is 13 amino acids long. Deletions cut 3 bases from V and 7 bases from J, with 12 bases between. The germline gives CDR1 MNHEY, CDR2 SVGAGI. The approximately 120-subject validation cohort, separate from the 666-subject first cohort, included the donors. With respect to this clone: Its antigen is still unknown.

The assay was immunoSEQ multiplex PCR, and TCRdb's table has in-frame clones only and misses some. Among approximately 57,000 clones listed, approximately 95% were seen once. Sequenced: PBMCs. The V gene is TRBV6-5, the J gene TRBJ1-1, with D possibly matching TRBD1 (6 bases). The receptor was isolated from a woman younger than 30 in good health and CMV-seronegative. Here the CDR3 DNA reads TGTGCCAGCAGTTATGAGCAGGGGAGTGAAGCTTTCTTT. Translation: CASSYEQGSEAFF.